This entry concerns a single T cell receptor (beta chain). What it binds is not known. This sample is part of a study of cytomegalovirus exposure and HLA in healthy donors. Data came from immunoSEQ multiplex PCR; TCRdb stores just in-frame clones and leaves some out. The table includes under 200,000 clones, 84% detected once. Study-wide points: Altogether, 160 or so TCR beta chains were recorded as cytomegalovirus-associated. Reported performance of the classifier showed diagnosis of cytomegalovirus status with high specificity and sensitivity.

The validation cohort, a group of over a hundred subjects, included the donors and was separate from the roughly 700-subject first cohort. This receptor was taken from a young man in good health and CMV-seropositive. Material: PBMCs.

CDR3 bases: TGTGCCAGCAGCTTGGGGACAGGGTATCGCACAGATACGCAGTATTTT. Its translation: CASSLGTGYRTDTQYF. The chain combines TRBV5-6 with TRBJ2-3; 8 nucleotides line up with TRBD1. Germline V CDR1 and CDR2: SGHDT, YYEEEE. The CDR3 has 16 residues. J was trimmed by 1 base and V by 0 bases; bases with no gene match: 4.